These 8 T cell receptor beta chains were sequenced from one sample in a study of human T cells and chemical hapten exposure. Described time point: patch test 3, about 24 weeks after DPC sensitization. Treatment indicated: therapeutic diphenylcyclopropenone sensitization with weekly scalp DPC. TCRdb used MiXCR to reprocess the RACE reads, holding one entry per CDR3 protein. The data show 180,000 or so distinct CDR3 sequences, around 25% seen once. Specimen: whole blood, collected in connection with sensitization to the hapten diphenylcyclopropenone (DPC). The receptors were gathered from a woman aged 35 to 49 with alopecia areata. Some clones in this sample may be carry-over from other donors' samples.

The chain has TRBV27 and TRBJ1-6, with D possibly TRBD1 on 5 matching bases. CDR1 MNHEY and CDR2 SMNVEV come from the germline V gene (reference sequence). The CDR3 has 16 amino acids. V lost 2 bases, J lost 7 bases, and 15 bases lay in between. The CDR3 loop is CASSLEGPGRNSPLHF. CDR3 DNA: TGTGCCAGCAGTTTAGAAGGGCCAGGGAGAAATTCACCCCTCCACTTT.

This sequence joins TRBV27 and TRBJ2-4; 7 bases are a match to TRBD2. The trim removed 9 bases at V and 9 bases at J, leaving 23 bases unmatched. CDR3 length: 17 amino acids. Germline assignment: CDR1 MNHEY and CDR2 SMNVEV (reference sequence). The CDR3 DNA is TGTGCCAGTGCTAGCGGTGCAGGAGGGCCAGGGTGGATCATTCAGTACTTC. It encodes CASASGAGGPGWIIQYF.

The rearrangement uses TRBV4-3 and TRBJ2-2; TRBD2 aligns across 7 bases. The V and J ends lost 3 bases and 5 bases, in that order; junction bases with no gene match: 6. Germline V gene data show CDR1 as LGHNA and CDR2 as YSLEER. This CDR3 contains 15 residues. The CDR3 is CASSQGGVRTGELFF. In DNA, the CDR3 is TGCGCCAGCAGCCAGGGGGGGGTTCGGACCGGGGAGCTGTTTTTT.

This clonotype was recorded at least ten times. CDR3: CASRSQGSTGELFF. The CDR3 region has the DNA TGTGCCAGCAGATCACAGGGAAGCACCGGGGAGCTGTTTTTT. The chain recombines TRBV6-4 with TRBJ2-2; possible D gene TRBD1, 6 bases. The germline CDR1 and CDR2 sequences are MRHNA and SNTAGT. The CDR3 sequence is 14 residues long. Trimming removed 6 bases at V and 4 bases at J, with 12 bases between.

There are a few counts of this clonotype. V and J are TRBV20-1 and TRBJ2-1; D unclear. The CDR3 totals 14 residues. The V end lost 3 bases, the J end lost 6 bases, and 15 bases lay between the germline ends. The germline CDR1 and CDR2 sequences are DFQATT and SNEGSKA (reference sequence). CDR3 sequence reads: CSARRVHGTNEQFF. The CDR3 nucleotides are TGCAGTGCTAGGCGCGTACACGGCACCAATGAGCAGTTCTTC.

In its sample, this clonotype was seen many times. The chain has TRBV4-3 and TRBJ1-5; D uncertain. Trimming stripped 4 bases from V and 4 bases from J, with 8 bases between. Germline values: CDR1 LGHNA, CDR2 YSLEER. CDR3 length equals 13 residues. The CDR3 DNA is TGCGCCAGCAGCCTCACGAGAAATCAGCCCCAGCATTTT. Its protein is CASSLTRNQPQHF.

The genes are TRBV7-2 and TRBJ2-6; 11 bases match TRBD1. V lost 0 bases to trimming and J lost 3 bases; unmatched junction nucleotides: 4. Per the germline V gene, CDR1 is SGHTA and CDR2 is FQGNSA. The CDR3 is 18 amino acids. The DNA for the CDR3 is TGTGCCAGCAGCTTAGCAGGACAGGGGGCGGATGGGGCCAACGTCCTGACTTTC. Its protein product is CASSLAGQGADGANVLTF.

This clonotype was counted only a few times. This chain uses TRBV5-1 with TRBJ2-4; possible D gene TRBD2, 6 bases. V was clipped by 4 bases and J by 1 base, with 18 bases between them. CDR1 is SGHRS, CDR2 YFSETQ, per germline. The CDR3 sequence is 17 residues long. The CDR3 DNA sequence: TGCGCCAGCAGCCCGCTGGGGGGAGCTGGTGCCAAAAACATTCAGTACTTC. Translation gives CASSPLGGAGAKNIQYF.